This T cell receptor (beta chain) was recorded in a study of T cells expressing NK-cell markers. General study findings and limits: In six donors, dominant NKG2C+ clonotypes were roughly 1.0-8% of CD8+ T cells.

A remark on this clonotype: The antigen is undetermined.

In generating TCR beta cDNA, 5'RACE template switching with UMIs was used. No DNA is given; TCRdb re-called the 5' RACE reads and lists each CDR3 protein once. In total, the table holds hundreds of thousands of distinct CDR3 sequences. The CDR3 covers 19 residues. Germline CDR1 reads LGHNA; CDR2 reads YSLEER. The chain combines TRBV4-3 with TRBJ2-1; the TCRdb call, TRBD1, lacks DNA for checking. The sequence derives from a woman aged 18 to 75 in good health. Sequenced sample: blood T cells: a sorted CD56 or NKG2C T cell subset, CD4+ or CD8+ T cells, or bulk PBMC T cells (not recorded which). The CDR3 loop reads CASSQFYGRADFSYNEQFF.